The text below deals with one T cell receptor (beta chain). V was trimmed by 4 bases and J by 6 bases, leaving 19 bases between them. The CDR3 spans 15 residues. CDR1 is SGHDT and CDR2 is YYEEEE in the germline V gene. Time point noted: pretreatment peripheral blood. Here immunoSEQ multiplex PCR was the method, and the copy in TCRdb shows in-frame clones only, minus some. The sample lists fewer than 65,000 clones; under 90% were seen once. These data belong to a study of PD-L1 blockade in urothelial cancer. Study details: Prior chemotherapy regimens per patient numbered 0 to 3.

Sequences were derived from PBMCs, sampled around atezolizumab (anti-PD-L1) treatment. This TCR was sampled from a man aged 65 to 85 with urothelial cancer. The genes are TRBV5-6 and TRBJ1-1; D gene uncertain. The CDR3 region has the DNA TGTGCCAGCAGCCCCGCCGGGAGTTGGACGGCTGAAGCTTTCTTT. Residues: CASSPAGSWTAEAFF.